The entry that follows covers one T cell receptor beta chain sequence. The antigen is unknown. The source of the sample is a study of post-analysis software for immune sequencing data. Study observations and caveats: Five or six TRBV segments were more frequent in patients than controls; TRBV5-6, TRBV5-1 and TRBV20-1 belonged to this group.

TCR beta libraries were prepared from cDNA with unique molecular identifiers. A single record per CDR3 protein comes from TCRdb applying MiXCR to the PCR reads. The sample carries under 200,000 distinct CDR3 sequences, about 30% recorded once. This CDR3 has 15 residues. The V gene lost 5 bases and the J gene lost 0 bases, with 11 bases spanning the gap. The germline V gene encodes CDR1 SGHTA and CDR2 FQGNSA. V and J are TRBV7-2 and TRBJ2-1; D is ambiguous. Specimen: blood. The receptor was isolated from a girl aged 2-17 years with multiple sclerosis. CDR3 region: CASSPDTYSYNEQFF. The CDR3 region has the DNA TGTGCCAGCAGCCCCGACACGTACTCCTACAATGAGCAGTTCTTC.